This entry lists 23 T cell receptor beta chains sequenced from one sample in a study of type 1 regulatory T cells. TCRdb fed the reads into MiXCR, producing one record per CDR3 protein. Of 80,000 to 100,000 distinct CDR3 sequences in the sample, 25% to 40% are singletons; the top ten hold 2% to 2.5%. The source material was CD4+ T cells, either the whole sample or a sorted fraction (not recorded which). The receptors come from a human donor in good health.

The chain employs TRBV30 and TRBJ1-1; TRBD1 agrees at 7 bases. The CDR3 consists of 14 residues. Germline CDR1 and CDR2: GTSNPN and SVGIG (reference sequence). V lost 4 bases to trimming and J lost 7 bases; unmatched junction nucleotides: 12. The CDR3 protein is CAWIGRARGIEAFF. The CDR3 bases are TGTGCCTGGATCGGGAGGGCCAGGGGGATTGAAGCTTTCTTT.

This chain links TRBV7-2 with TRBJ2-1; D unclear. Looked up from germline, CDR1 is SGHTA and CDR2 is FQGNSA. The CDR3 spans 12 residues. The germline V and J ends were trimmed by 2 bases and 3 bases, with 2 bases remaining between them. As DNA, the CDR3 is TGTGCCAGCAGCTTAAACTACAATGAGCAGTTCTTC. Protein product: CASSLNYNEQFF.

This chain links TRBV7-3 with TRBJ2-2; the match to TRBD2 covers 8 bases. Germline values: CDR1 SGHTA, CDR2 FQGTGA. Trimming cost V 0 bases and J 3 bases; bases outside gene matches: 6. This CDR3 is built from 17 residues. CDR3 nucleotide sequence: TGTGCCAGCAGCTTAACAATGACTAGCGATTACACCGGGGAGCTGTTTTTT. Translating it yields CASSLTMTSDYTGELFF.

This clonotype was observed a handful of times. The V gene is TRBV7-9, the J gene TRBJ2-5, with a weak D call TRBD2 (5 bases). The CDR3 has 16 amino acids. Germline values: CDR1 SEHNR, CDR2 FQNEAQ (reference sequence). V was cut by 3 bases and J by 2 bases, with 16 bases left in between. CDR3 sequence reads: CASSFGLIGTQETQYF. The CDR3 DNA sequence: TGTGCCAGCAGCTTCGGACTGATCGGAACGCAAGAGACCCAGTACTTC.

CDR3 sequence (DNA): TGTGCCAGTGGCGCCACCTCCGGGCAGTACTTC. It encodes CASGATSGQYF. V gene TRBV19 combines with J gene TRBJ2-7; no reliable D call. V was cut by 8 bases and J by 9 bases, with 14 bases left in between. The germline V gene encodes CDR1 LNHDA and CDR2 SQIVND (reference sequence). CDR3 length: 11 residues.

This clonotype was counted only a few times. The chain carries TRBV7-2 and TRBJ2-5, with TRBD1 matching over 9 bases. Germline V gene sequence: CDR1 SGHTA, CDR2 FQGNSA. Trimming cost V 5 bases and J 5 bases; bases outside gene matches: 9. This CDR3 has 15 residues. The CDR3 DNA follows: TGTGCCAGCAGCCTGGGGACAGGGATGATCGAGACCCAGTACTTC. Its protein product is CASSLGTGMIETQYF. Drawing the rest from reference TRBV7-2 and TRBJ2-5, the complete variable domain is GAGVSQSPSNKVTEKGKDVELRCDPISGHTALYWYRQSLGQGLEFLIYFQGNSAPDKSGLPSDRFSAERTGGSVSTLTIQRTQQEDSAVYLCASSLGTGMIETQYFGPGTRLLVL.

This clonotype was counted between two and nine times. The CDR3 DNA sequence: TGTGCCAGCAGCTTACGGGTCGAAGCCAAAAACATTCAGTACTTC. Translating gives CASSLRVEAKNIQYF. The chain has TRBV7-2 and TRBJ2-4, with unresolved D. This CDR3 comprises 15 residues. Germline lookup yields CDR1 SGHTA and CDR2 FQGNSA. V gave up 2 bases and J gave up 0 bases, with 8 bases separating them.

In its sample, this clonotype was seen a few times. The chain combines TRBV28 with TRBJ2-4; 7 bases fit TRBD2. Trimming at V came to 5 bases and at J to 0 bases, leaving 13 bases not matched to a gene. The CDR3 spans 18 residues. In germline, CDR1 is MDHEN, CDR2 SYDVKM. The CDR3 region has the DNA TGTGCCAGCAGTCCCCTAGGAGCGGGAACGCTAGCCAAAAACATTCAGTACTTC. It encodes CASSPLGAGTLAKNIQYF.

CDR3 nucleotides: TGTGCCAGCAGCCCCTGGGAGCTGGTCTATGGCTACACCTTC. This encodes CASSPWELVYGYTF. V and J are TRBV7-8 and TRBJ1-2; D uncertain. The V gene's germline CDR1 is SGHVS and CDR2 FQNEAQ. CDR3 length: 14 amino acids. The V end lost 5 bases, the J end lost 4 bases, and 14 bases lay between the germline ends.

The V gene is TRBV5-1, the J gene TRBJ2-1; D is ambiguous. CDR1 is SGHRS, CDR2 YFSETQ, per germline. V lost 4 bases and J lost 0, with 11 bases in between. The CDR3 is 15 amino acids. This chain's CDR3 is CASSPEFSSYNEQFF. The CDR3 coding sequence is TGCGCCAGCAGCCCGGAGTTCAGCTCCTACAATGAGCAGTTCTTC.

V and J are TRBV5-1 and TRBJ1-2; the D is unclear. Germline-derived CDR1 and CDR2 are SGHRS and YFSETQ. V was clipped by 7 bases and J by 5 bases, with 9 bases between them. This CDR3 contains 11 residues. The CDR3, as DNA: TGCGCCAGCCTGGGTCGATATGGCTACACCTTC. This gives the protein CASLGRYGYTF.

This clonotype was counted a few times. The chain recombines TRBV4-1 with TRBJ1-3; 7 bases match TRBD1. This CDR3 region has 15 residues. CDR1 is MGHRA and CDR2 is YSYEKL in the germline V gene. V lost 2 bases, J lost 4 bases, and 5 bases stayed unmatched. CDR3 DNA sequence: TGCGCCAGCAGCCAAATCCGGGACAGAGGAAACACCATATATTTT. Translated, it gives CASSQIRDRGNTIYF.

This clonotype occurred a few times. The chain recombines TRBV9 with TRBJ1-1; no firm D call. CDR3 size: 14 residues. Germline V gives CDR1 SGDLS, CDR2 YYNGEE. V lost 3 bases and J lost 3, with 12 bases in between. CDR3 DNA: TGTGCCAGCAGCGAGGGTTGGGGTGACACTGAAGCTTTCTTT. Translating it yields CASSEGWGDTEAFF.

This clonotype has just a few counts. The rearrangement joins TRBV5-4 to TRBJ2-5; D possibly matches TRBD1 or TRBD2 (9 bases each). Deletions cut 3 bases from V and 2 bases from J, with 17 bases between. The CDR3 loop spans 16 amino acids. The germline V gene has CDR1 SGHNT and CDR2 YYREEE (reference sequence). The CDR3 protein is CASSYSSGTGQETQYF. The CDR3 DNA follows: TGTGCCAGCAGCTACTCTAGCGGGACAGGGCAAGAGACCCAGTACTTC.

The chain combines TRBV6-5 with TRBJ2-2; no firm D call. Per germline, CDR1 MNHEY and CDR2 SVGAGI. The CDR3 covers 12 residues. With 5 bases removed from V and 7 bases from J, the gap between germline ends came to 8 bases. This CDR3 is CASSHPVGELFF. CDR3 DNA: TGTGCCAGCAGTCATCCTGTCGGGGAGCTGTTTTTT.

This clonotype came up a few times. J is TRBJ1-5 and V is TRBV12-3 or TRBV12-4; TRBD1 matches 10 bases. V lost 2 bases, J lost 6 bases, and 7 bases stayed unmatched. The CDR3 loop spans 16 amino acids. CDR3 in amino acids: CASSLIEGTGVQPQHF. The CDR3 nucleotides are TGTGCCAGCAGTTTAATCGAGGGGACAGGGGTTCAGCCCCAGCATTTT.

The chain recombines TRBV7-2 with TRBJ2-2; no clear D. CDR3 size: 13 residues. CDR1 and CDR2 (germline): SGHTA, FQGNSA. The V end was cut by 1 base, the J end by 8 bases, with 8 bases between. The CDR3 sequence: CASSLEARGELFF. The CDR3 DNA reads TGTGCCAGCAGCTTAGAGGCAAGGGGGGAGCTGTTTTTT.

The V and J genes are TRBV20-1 and TRBJ2-3, with D hard to call. The CDR3 sequence is 13 residues long. Per the germline V gene, CDR1 is DFQATT and CDR2 is SNEGSKA (reference sequence). The V end was cut by 1 base, the J end by 6 bases, with 11 bases between. CDR3 nucleotides: TGCAGTGCTAGAGTCGGCCCACGGGATACGCAGTATTTT. Encoded protein: CSARVGPRDTQYF.

This clonotype was counted only a few times. The chain couples TRBV27 to TRBJ1-5; 7 bases map to TRBD1. The CDR3 sequence is 13 residues long. From germline, CDR1 is MNHEY and CDR2 SMNVEV (reference sequence). Germline trimming cut 6 bases from V and 4 bases from J; bases unmatched to any gene: 3. The DNA for the CDR3 is TGTGCCAGCAGCCTACAGGGGAATCAGCCCCAGCATTTT. Protein: CASSLQGNQPQHF.

This chain uses TRBV9 with TRBJ1-3; the match to TRBD1 covers 7 bases. The V and J ends lost 3 bases and 2 bases, in that order; junction bases with no gene match: 5. The CDR3 consists of 15 residues. Germline values: CDR1 SGDLS, CDR2 YYNGEE. CDR3 amino acids: CASSETGATGNTIYF. CDR3 nucleotides: TGTGCCAGCAGCGAAACAGGGGCAACTGGAAACACCATATATTTT.

This clonotype was seen just once. This chain uses TRBV5-1 with TRBJ2-4; perhaps TRBD1 as D (6 bases). The V and J ends lost 6 bases and 8 bases respectively, with 15 bases between them. The CDR3 length is 13 residues. The germline V gene has CDR1 SGHRS and CDR2 YFSETQ. The CDR3 loop reads CASTSGELDIQYF. In nucleotides, the CDR3 is TGCGCCAGCACCTCAGGGGAGTTGGACATTCAGTACTTC.

This clonotype was counted at least ten times. The rearrangement links TRBV24-1 to TRBJ2-1; 8 bases are a match to TRBD2. The junction had 4 bases not matched to a gene; V was cut back by 2 bases and J by 5 bases. CDR1 and CDR2 (germline): KGHDR, SFDVKD. This CDR3 spans 15 amino acids. This CDR3 reads CATSDSSGWDNEQFF. In DNA form, the CDR3 reads TGTGCCACCAGTGATTCTAGCGGGTGGGACAATGAGCAGTTCTTC.

This clonotype occurred a few times. V and J are TRBV14 and TRBJ1-1; no clear D gene. The germline V and J ends were trimmed by 0 bases and 7 bases, with 9 bases remaining between them. Per germline, CDR1 SGHDN and CDR2 FVKESK. The CDR3 is 13 amino acids. The CDR3 spells CASSQDLGGEAFF. As DNA, the CDR3 is TGTGCCAGCAGCCAAGACCTCGGAGGTGAAGCTTTCTTT.